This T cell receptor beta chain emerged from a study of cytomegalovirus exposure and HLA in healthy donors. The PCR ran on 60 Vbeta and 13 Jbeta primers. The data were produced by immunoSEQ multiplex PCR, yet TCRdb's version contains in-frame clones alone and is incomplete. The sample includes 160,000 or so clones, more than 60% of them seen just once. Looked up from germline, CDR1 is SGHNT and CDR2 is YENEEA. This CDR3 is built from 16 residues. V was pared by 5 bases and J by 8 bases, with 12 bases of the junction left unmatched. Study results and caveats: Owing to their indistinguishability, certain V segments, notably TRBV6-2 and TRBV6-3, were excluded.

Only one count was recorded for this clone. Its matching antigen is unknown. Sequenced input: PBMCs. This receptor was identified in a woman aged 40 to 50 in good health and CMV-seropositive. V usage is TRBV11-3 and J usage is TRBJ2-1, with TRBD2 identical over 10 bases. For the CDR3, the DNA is TGTGCCAGCAGCCCAACCTTCGAGCGGGGGGGCCATGAGCAGTTCTTC. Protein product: CASSPTFERGGHEQFF.